This T cell receptor beta chain came from a study of a mutant IDH1 vaccine in newly diagnosed glioma. Time point given: baseline, week 1 (first vaccination visit). Treatment specified: pre-vaccination baseline after standard-of-care therapy. Donors had new WHO grade 3 or 4 IDH1-mutant, ATRX-lost astrocytomas. TCRdb's copy holds only in-frame clones and misses some; the assay was immunoSEQ multiplex PCR. The repertoire has 55,000 to 70,000 clones, 79% of them found once; the top ten carry about 7.5%. Trimming removed 0 bases from V and 5 bases from J, with 8 bases in between. CDR1 SGDLS and CDR2 YYNGEE come from the germline V gene. This CDR3 region has 14 residues.

This sequence joins TRBV9 and TRBJ2-2, with D hard to call. This sample comprised PBMCs, obtained from a glioma patient treated with radiotherapy, temozolomide or both. The TCR comes from a man aged 50-59 years with glioma. CDR3 in amino acids: CASSVARWTGELFF. In DNA form, the CDR3 reads TGTGCCAGCAGCGTAGCTCGGTGGACCGGGGAGCTGTTTTTT.